Sequencing of this T cell receptor beta chain was carried out in a study of CD8 T cells in ankylosing spondylitis. Study-level findings and limits: Among TCR beta sequences, a motif of under 10 highly homologous variants appeared characteristic of ankylosing spondylitis blood.

Concerning this clonotype itself: Its antigen is not known.

5'-RACE, quantitative and with molecular barcodes, yielded the TCR beta libraries. TCRdb used MiXCR to reprocess the 5' RACE reads, holding one entry per CDR3 protein. Of about 700,000 distinct CDR3 sequences in the sample, 15% to 20% were seen once. The germline gives CDR1 SGHRS, CDR2 YFSETQ. The trim removed 0 bases at V and 8 bases at J, leaving 9 bases unmatched. The CDR3 has 16 residues. The genes are TRBV5-1 and TRBJ2-1; 9 nucleotides align to TRBD1. The origin of this receptor is a male donor with ankylosing spondylitis. What was sequenced was blood, either unsorted or a sorted T cell fraction (not recorded which). The CDR3 is CASSLDGTGTVYEQFF. As DNA, the CDR3 is TGCGCCAGCAGCTTGGACGGGACAGGGACAGTCTATGAGCAGTTCTTC.